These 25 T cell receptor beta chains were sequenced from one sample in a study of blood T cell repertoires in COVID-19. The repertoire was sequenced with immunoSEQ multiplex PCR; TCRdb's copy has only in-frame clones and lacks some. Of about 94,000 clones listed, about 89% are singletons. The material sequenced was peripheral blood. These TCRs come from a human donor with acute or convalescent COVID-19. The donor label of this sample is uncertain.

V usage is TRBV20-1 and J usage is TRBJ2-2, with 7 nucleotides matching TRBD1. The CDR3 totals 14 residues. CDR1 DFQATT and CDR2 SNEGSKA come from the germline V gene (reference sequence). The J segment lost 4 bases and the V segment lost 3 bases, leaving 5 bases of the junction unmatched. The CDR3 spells CSASFAGGTGELFF. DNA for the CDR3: TGCAGTGCTAGTTTTGCAGGGGGCACCGGGGAGCTGTTTTTT.

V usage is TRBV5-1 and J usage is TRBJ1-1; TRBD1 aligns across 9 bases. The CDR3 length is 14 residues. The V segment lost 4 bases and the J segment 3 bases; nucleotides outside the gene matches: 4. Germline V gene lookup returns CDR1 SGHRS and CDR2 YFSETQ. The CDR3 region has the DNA TGCGCCAGCAGCGTATACAGGGGGCACACTGAAGCTTTCTTT. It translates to CASSVYRGHTEAFF.

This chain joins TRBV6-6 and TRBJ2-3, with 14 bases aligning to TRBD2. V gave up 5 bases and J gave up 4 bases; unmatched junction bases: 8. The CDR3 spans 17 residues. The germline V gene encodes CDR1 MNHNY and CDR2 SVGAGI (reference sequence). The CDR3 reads CASSLTSGGASSDTQYF. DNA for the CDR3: TGTGCCAGCAGTCTGACTAGCGGGGGGGCCTCTTCAGATACGCAGTATTTT.

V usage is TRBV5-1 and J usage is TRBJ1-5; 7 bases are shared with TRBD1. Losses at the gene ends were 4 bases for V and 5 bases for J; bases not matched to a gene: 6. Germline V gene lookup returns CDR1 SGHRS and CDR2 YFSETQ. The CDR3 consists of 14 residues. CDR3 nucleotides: TGCGCCAGCAGCCCACAGGGGTTGGATCAGCCCCAGCATTTT. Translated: CASSPQGLDQPQHF.

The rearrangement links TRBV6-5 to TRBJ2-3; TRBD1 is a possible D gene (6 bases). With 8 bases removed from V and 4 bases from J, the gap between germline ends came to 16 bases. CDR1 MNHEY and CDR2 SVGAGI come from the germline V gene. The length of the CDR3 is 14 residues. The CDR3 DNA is TGTGCCAGCCGGTTCGTGGGGGCCTCAGATACGCAGTATTTT. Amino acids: CASRFVGASDTQYF.

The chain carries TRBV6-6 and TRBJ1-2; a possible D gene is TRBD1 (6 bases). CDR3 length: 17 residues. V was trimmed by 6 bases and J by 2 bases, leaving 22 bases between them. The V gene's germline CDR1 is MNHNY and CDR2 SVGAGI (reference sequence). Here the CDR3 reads CASSRTGQQTLNYGYTF. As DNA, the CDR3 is TGTGCCAGCAGCCGAACCGGACAGCAGACTTTAAACTATGGCTACACCTTC.

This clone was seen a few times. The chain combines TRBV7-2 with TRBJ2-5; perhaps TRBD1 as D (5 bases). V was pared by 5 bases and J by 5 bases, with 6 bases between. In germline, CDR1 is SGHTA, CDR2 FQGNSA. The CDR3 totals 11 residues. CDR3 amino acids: CASSPGETQYF. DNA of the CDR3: TGTGCCAGCAGCCCAGGGGAGACCCAGTACTTC.

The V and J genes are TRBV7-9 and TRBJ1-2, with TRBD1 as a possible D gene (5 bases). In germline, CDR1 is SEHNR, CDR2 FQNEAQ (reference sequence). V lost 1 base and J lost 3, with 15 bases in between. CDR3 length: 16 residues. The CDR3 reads CASSLGQGVLDYGYTF. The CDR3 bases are TGTGCCAGCAGCTTAGGGCAGGGTGTCTTAGACTATGGCTACACCTTC.

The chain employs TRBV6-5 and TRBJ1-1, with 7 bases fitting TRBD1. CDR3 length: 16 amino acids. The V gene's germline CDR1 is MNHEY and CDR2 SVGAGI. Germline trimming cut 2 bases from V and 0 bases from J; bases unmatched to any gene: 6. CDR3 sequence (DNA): TGTGCCAGCAGTTACGCCTGGGACAGTTTGAACACTGAAGCTTTCTTT. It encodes CASSYAWDSLNTEAFF.

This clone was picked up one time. CDR3 in amino acids: CASSLGHPNQPQHF. CDR3 bases: TGTGCCAGCAGCTTAGGACACCCCAATCAGCCCCAGCATTTT. The rearrangement links TRBV7-8 to TRBJ1-5; D is unclear. V was shortened by 1 base and J by 3 bases, with 7 bases between the two germline ends. The germline V gene encodes CDR1 SGHVS and CDR2 FQNEAQ. The CDR3 is 14 amino acids.

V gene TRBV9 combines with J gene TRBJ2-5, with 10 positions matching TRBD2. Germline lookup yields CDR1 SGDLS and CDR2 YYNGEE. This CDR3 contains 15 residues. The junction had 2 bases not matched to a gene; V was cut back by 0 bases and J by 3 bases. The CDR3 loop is CASSVALAGEETQYF. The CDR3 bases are TGTGCCAGCAGCGTAGCTCTAGCGGGGGAAGAGACCCAGTACTTC.

CDR3 sequence reads: CASSNRDSQPLNTEAFF. For the CDR3, the DNA is TGCGCCAGCAGTAATAGGGACAGCCAGCCTCTGAACACTGAAGCTTTCTTT. This rearrangement joins TRBV10-1 to TRBJ1-1; 7 positions agree with TRBD1. The germline CDR1 and CDR2 sequences are WNHNN and SYGVQD (reference sequence). The CDR3 is 17 amino acids. V shed 5 bases, J shed 0 bases, and the junction held 12 bases outside the gene matches.

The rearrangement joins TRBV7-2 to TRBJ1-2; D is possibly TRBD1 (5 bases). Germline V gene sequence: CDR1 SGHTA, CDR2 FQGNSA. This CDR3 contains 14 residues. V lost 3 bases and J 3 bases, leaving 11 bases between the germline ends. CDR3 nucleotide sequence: TGTGCCAGCAGCTTCCAGGGTTTTTACTATGGCTACACCTTC. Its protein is CASSFQGFYYGYTF.

CDR3 in amino acids: CASSIGDRRTGELFF. CDR3 DNA: TGTGCCAGTAGTATCGGGGACAGGCGAACCGGGGAGCTGTTTTTT. This sequence joins TRBV19 and TRBJ2-2; 8 bases are a match to TRBD1. In germline, CDR1 is LNHDA, CDR2 SQIVND (reference sequence). V dropped 3 bases and J dropped 5; count of bases not matched to a gene: 5. The length of the CDR3 is 15 residues.

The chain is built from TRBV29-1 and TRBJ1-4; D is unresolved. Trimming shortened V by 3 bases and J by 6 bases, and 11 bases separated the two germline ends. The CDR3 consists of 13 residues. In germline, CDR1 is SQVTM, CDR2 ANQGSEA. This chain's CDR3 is CSVDGQADEKLFF. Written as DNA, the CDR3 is TGCAGCGTTGATGGCCAGGCCGATGAAAAACTGTTTTTT.

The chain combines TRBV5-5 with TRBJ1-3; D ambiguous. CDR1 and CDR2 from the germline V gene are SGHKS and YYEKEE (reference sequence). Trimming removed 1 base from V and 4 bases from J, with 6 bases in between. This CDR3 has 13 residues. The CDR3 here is CASSLSLGNTIYF. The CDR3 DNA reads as TGTGCCAGCAGCTTGTCCCTGGGAAACACCATATATTTT.

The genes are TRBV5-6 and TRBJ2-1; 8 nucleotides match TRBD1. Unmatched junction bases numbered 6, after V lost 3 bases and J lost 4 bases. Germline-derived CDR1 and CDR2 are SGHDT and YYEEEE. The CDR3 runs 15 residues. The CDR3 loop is CASSWGTGSYNEQFF. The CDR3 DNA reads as TGTGCCAGCAGCTGGGGGACAGGCTCTTACAATGAGCAGTTCTTC.

The CDR3 region is CASSEQGSWVGNYGYTF. In DNA, the CDR3 is TGTGCCAGCAGTGAACAGGGCTCCTGGGTAGGCAACTATGGCTACACCTTC. The chain carries TRBV2 and TRBJ1-2; a weak D match, TRBD1 (5 bases). Between the trimmed V and J ends, which lost 2 bases and 2 bases, there was a span of 18 bases. Germline assignment: CDR1 SNHLY and CDR2 FYNNEI. The CDR3 is made up of 17 amino acids.

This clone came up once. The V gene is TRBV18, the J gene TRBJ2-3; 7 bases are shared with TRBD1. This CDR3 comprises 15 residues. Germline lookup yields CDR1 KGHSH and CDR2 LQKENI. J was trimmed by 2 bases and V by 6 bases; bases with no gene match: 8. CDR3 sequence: CASSLRTGYTDTQYF. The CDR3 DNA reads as TGTGCCAGCTCTCTAAGGACAGGATACACAGATACGCAGTATTTT.

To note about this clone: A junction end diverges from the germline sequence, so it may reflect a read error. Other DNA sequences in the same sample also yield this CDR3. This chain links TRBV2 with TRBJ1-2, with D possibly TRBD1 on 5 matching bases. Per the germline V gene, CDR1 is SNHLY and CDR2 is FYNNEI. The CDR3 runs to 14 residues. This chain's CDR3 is CASSERTTYGGYTF. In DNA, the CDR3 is TGTGCTAGCAGTGAGCGGACAACCTATGGGGGCTACACCTTC. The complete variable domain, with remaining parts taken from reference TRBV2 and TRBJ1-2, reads EPEVTQTPSHQVTQMGQEVILRCVPISNHLYFYWYRQILGQKVEFLVSFYNNEISEKSEIFDDQFSVERPDGSNFTLKIRSTKLEDSAMYFCASSERTTYGGYTFGSGTRLTVV.

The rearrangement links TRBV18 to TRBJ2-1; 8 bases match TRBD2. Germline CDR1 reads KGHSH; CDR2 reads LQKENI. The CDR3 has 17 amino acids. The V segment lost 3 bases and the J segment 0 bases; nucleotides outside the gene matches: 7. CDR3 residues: CASSPGMAGGSYNEQFF. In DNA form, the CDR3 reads TGTGCCAGCTCACCGGGAATGGCGGGGGGCTCCTACAATGAGCAGTTCTTC.

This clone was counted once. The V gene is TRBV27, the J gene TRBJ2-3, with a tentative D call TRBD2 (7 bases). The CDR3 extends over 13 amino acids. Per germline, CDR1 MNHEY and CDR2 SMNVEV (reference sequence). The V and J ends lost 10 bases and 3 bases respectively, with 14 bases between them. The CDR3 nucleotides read TGTGCCACCTCGCGGGGGCTAACAGATACGCAGTATTTT. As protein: CATSRGLTDTQYF.

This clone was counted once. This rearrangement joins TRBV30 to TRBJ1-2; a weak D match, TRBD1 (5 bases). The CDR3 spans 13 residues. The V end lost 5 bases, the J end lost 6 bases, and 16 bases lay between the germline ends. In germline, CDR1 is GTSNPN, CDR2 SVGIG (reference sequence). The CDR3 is CAWAIGGVNGYTF. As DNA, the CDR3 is TGTGCCTGGGCCATCGGGGGGGTTAATGGCTACACCTTC.

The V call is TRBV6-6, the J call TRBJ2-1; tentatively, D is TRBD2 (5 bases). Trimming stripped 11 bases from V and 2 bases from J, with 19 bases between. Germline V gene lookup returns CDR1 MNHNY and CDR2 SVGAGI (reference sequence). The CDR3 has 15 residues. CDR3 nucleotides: TGTGCCGGAGGTAGTGGCCGCGGCGCCTACAATGAGCAGTTCTTC. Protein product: CAGGSGRGAYNEQFF.

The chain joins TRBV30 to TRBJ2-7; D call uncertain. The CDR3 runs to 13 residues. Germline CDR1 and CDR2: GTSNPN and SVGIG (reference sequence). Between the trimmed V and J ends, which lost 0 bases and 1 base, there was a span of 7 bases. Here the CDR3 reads CAWSVLPSYEQYF. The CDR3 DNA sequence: TGTGCCTGGAGTGTACTTCCGTCCTACGAGCAGTACTTC. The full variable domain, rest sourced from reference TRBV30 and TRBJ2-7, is SQTIHQWPATLVQPVGSPLSLECTVEGTSNPNLYWYRQAAGRGLQLLFYSVGIGQISSEVPQNLSASRPQDRQFILSSKKLLLSDSGFYLCAWSVLPSYEQYFGPGTRLTVT.